Reported below is one TCR beta chain. Its target is unknown. The data are from a study of post-analysis software for immune sequencing data. Findings and caveats of the study: TRBV5-6, TRBV5-1 and TRBV20-1 were among several TRBV segments more frequent in patients than controls. Among multiple sclerosis patients, normalized Chao1 diversity was significantly below that of controls. With F measure, samples from one preparation batch clustered together strongly.

Germline CDR1 reads SEHNR; CDR2 reads FQNEAQ (reference sequence). V was clipped by 5 bases and J by 2 bases, with 10 bases between them. The CDR3 is 14 residues long. cDNA libraries for TCR beta contained unique molecular identifiers. One entry per CDR3 protein results from TCRdb running MiXCR on the PCR reads. The sample lists 450,000 to 700,000 distinct CDR3 sequences; roughly 47% were seen once. The source of this sequence is a girl aged 10 to 17 with multiple sclerosis. Sequencing used blood. The chain links TRBV7-9 to TRBJ1-5; D might be TRBD1 (6 bases). CDR3: CASSPKGGNQPQHF. The CDR3 DNA reads TGTGCCAGCAGCCCGAAGGGGGGCAATCAGCCCCAGCATTTT.